This TCR beta chain comes out of a study of cytomegalovirus exposure and HLA in healthy donors. This PCR relied on a set of 60 Vbeta primers and 13 Jbeta primers. The protocol was immunoSEQ multiplex PCR, while the TCRdb copy is restricted to in-frame clones and leaves out a portion. The table lists hundreds of thousands of clones, around 80% of them singletons, with around 0.45% in the top ten. This CDR3 has 14 residues. Germline CDR1 is SGHTS and CDR2 is YDEGEE. Trimming removed 0 bases from V and 7 bases from J, with 8 bases in between. The source is a boy younger than 18 in good health and CMV-seronegative. The chain joins TRBV5-8 to TRBJ1-6, with a possible D match to TRBD1 (5 bases). The sequencing input was PBMCs. The CDR3 loop reads CASSLDQGNSPLHF. CDR3 in DNA: TGTGCCAGCAGCTTGGACCAGGGAAATTCACCCCTCCACTTT.